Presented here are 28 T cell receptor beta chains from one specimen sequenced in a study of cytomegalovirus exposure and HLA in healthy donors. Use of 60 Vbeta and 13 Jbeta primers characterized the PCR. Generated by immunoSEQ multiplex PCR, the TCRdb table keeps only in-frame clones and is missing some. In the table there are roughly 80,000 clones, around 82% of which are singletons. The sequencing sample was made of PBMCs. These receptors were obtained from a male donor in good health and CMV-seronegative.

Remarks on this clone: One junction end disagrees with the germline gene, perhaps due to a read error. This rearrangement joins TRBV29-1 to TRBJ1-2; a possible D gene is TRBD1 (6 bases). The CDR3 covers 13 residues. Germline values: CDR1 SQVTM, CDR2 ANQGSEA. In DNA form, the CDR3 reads TGCAGCGTTGAAGATCGGGGGGCTAAGGGCTACCCCTTC. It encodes CSVEDRGAKGYPF.

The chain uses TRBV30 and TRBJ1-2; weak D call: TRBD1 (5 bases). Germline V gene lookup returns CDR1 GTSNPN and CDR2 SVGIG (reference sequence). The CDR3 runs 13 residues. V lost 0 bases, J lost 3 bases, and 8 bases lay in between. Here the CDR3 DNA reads TGTGCCTGGAGTGTTCAGGGCTACTATGGCTACACCTTC. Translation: CAWSVQGYYGYTF.

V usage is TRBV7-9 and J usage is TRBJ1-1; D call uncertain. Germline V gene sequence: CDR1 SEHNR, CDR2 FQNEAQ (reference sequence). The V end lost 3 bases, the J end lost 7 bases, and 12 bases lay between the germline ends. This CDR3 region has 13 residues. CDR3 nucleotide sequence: TGTGCCAGCAGCTTTTGGGAGTACGGTGAAGCTTTCTTT. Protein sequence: CASSFWEYGEAFF. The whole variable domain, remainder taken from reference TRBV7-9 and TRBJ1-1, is DTGVSQNPRHKITKRGQNVTFRCDPISEHNRLYWYRQTLGQGPEFLTYFQNEAQLEKSRLLSDRFSAERPKGSFSTLEIQRTEQGDSAMYLCASSFWEYGEAFFGQGTRLTVV.

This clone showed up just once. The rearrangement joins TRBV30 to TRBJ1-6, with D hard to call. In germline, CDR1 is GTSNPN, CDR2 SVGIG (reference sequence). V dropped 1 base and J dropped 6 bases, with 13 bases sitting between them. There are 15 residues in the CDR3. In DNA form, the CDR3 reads TGTGCCTGGAGTGGATTCCGTGGAGTTAATTCACCCCTCCACTTT. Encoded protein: CAWSGFRGVNSPLHF.

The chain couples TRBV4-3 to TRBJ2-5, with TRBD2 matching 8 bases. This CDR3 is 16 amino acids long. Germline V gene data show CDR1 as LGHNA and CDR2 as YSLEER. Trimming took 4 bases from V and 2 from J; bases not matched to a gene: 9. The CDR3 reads CASSLGVAGFQETQYF. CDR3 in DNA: TGCGCCAGCAGCCTCGGGGTAGCGGGGTTTCAAGAGACCCAGTACTTC.

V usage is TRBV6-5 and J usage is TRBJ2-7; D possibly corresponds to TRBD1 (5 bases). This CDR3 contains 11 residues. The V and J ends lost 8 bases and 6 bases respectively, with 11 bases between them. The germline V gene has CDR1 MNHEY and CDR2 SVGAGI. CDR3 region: CASGMGLEQYF. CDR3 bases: TGTGCCAGCGGTATGGGGCTCGAGCAGTACTTC.

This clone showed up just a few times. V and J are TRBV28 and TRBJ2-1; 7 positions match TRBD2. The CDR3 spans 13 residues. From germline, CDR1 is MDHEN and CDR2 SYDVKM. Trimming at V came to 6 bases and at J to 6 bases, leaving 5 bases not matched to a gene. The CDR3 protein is CASREGGGNEQFF. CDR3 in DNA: TGTGCCAGCAGAGAGGGCGGGGGCAATGAGCAGTTCTTC.

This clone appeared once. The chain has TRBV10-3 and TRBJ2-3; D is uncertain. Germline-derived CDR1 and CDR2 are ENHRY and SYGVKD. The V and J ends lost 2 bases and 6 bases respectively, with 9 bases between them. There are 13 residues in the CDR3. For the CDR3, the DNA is TGTGCCATCAGTGAGCTTAGACTGGATACGCAGTATTTT. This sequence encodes CAISELRLDTQYF.

The CDR3 DNA is TGTGCCAGCAGCTTAGAGGGGGAGTCAGGGGGCGAAGCTTTCTTT. It specifies CASSLEGESGGEAFF. This chain links TRBV13 with TRBJ1-1; 8 bases are shared with TRBD1. In germline, CDR1 is PRHDT, CDR2 FYEKMQ (reference sequence). The CDR3 is 15 residues long. With V trimmed by 1 base and J by 8 bases, 9 bases remained unmatched. Variable domain in full (rest from reference TRBV13 and TRBJ1-1): AAGVIQSPRHLIKEKRETATLKCYPIPRHDTVYWYQQGPGQDPQFLISFYEKMQSDKGSIPDRFSAQQFSDYHSELNMSSLELGDSALYFCASSLEGESGGEAFFGQGTRLTVV.

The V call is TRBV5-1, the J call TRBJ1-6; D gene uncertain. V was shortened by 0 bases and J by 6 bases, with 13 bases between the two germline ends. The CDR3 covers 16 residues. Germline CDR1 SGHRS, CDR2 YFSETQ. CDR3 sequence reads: CASSLGEARSNSPLHF. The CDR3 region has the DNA TGCGCCAGCAGCTTGGGAGAGGCAAGGAGTAATTCACCCCTCCACTTT.

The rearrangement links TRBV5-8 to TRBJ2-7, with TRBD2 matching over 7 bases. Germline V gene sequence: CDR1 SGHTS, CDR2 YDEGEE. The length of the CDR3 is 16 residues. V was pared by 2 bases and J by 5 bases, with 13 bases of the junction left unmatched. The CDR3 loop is CASSLFLWREKNEQYF. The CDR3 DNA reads TGTGCCAGCAGCTTATTTTTGTGGCGGGAGAAAAACGAGCAGTACTTC.

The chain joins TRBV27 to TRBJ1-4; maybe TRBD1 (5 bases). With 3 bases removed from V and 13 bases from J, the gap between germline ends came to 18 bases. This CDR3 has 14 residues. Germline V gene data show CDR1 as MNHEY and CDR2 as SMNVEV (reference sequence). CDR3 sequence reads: CASSLGRAGQGLFF. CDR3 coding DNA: TGTGCCAGCAGTTTGGGTCGGGCAGGTCAGGGACTGTTTTTT.

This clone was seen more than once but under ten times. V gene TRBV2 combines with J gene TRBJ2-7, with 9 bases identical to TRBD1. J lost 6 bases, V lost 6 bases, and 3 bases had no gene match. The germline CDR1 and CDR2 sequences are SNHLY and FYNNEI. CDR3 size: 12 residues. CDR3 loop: CASRSTGGEQYF. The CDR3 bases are TGTGCCAGCAGGTCGACAGGGGGCGAGCAGTACTTC.

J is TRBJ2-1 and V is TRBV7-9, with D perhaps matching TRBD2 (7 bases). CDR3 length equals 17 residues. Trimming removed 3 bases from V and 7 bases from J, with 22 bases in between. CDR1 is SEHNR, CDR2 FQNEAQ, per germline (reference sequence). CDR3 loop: CASSLVYVGGQWNEQFF. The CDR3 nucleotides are TGTGCCAGCAGCTTGGTTTATGTCGGGGGGCAGTGGAATGAGCAGTTCTTC.

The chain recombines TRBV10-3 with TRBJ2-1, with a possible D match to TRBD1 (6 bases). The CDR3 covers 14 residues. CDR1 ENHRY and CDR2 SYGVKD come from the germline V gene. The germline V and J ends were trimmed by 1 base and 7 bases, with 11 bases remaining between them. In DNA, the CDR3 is TGTGCCATCAGTGAGTACAGGGACGGGAATGAGCAGTTCTTC. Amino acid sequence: CAISEYRDGNEQFF.

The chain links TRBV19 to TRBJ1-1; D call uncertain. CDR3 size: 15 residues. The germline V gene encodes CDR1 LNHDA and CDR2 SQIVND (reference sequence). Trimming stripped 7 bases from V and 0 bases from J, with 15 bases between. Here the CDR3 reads CASNYGMGMNTEAFF. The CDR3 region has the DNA TGTGCCAGTAATTACGGGATGGGCATGAACACTGAAGCTTTCTTT.

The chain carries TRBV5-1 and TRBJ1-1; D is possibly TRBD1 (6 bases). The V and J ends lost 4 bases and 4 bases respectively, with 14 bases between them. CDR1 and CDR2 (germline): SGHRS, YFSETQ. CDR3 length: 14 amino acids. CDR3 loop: CASSPFQGGTEAFF. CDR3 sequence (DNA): TGCGCCAGCAGCCCATTCCAAGGGGGCACTGAAGCTTTCTTT.

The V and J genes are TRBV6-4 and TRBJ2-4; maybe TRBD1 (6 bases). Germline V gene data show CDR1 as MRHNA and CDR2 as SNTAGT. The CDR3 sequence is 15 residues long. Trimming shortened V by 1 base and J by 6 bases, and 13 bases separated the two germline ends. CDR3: CASSDLMGAVNIQYF. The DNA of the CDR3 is TGTGCCAGCAGTGACTTAATGGGGGCAGTAAACATTCAGTACTTC.

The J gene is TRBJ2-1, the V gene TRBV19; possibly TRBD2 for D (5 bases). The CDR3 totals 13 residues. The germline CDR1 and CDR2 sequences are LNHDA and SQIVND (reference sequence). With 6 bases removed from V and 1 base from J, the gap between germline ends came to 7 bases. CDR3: CASRPGSYNEQFF. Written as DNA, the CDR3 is TGTGCCAGTAGGCCGGGGTCCTACAATGAGCAGTTCTTC.

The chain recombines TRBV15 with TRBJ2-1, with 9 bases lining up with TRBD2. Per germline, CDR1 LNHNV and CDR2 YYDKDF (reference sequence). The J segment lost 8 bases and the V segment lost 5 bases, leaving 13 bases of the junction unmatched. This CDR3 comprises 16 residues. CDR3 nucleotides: TGTGCCACCAGCGGCCGGGAGGGGCGGGGGGGATATGAGCAGTTCTTC. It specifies CATSGREGRGGYEQFF.

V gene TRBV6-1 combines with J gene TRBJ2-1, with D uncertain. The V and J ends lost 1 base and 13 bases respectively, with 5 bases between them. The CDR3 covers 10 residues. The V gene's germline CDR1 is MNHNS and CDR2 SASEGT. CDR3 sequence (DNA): TGTGCCAGCAGTGAAGGGCCCCAGTTCTTC. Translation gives CASSEGPQFF.

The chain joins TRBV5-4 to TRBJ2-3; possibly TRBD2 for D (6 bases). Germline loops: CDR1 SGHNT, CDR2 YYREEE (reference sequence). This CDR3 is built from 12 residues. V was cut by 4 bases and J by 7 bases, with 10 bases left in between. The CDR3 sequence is CASSRDSNTQYF. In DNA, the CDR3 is TGTGCCAGCAGCAGGGACTCTAATACGCAGTATTTT. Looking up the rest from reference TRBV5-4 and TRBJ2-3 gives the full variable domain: ETGVTQSPTHLIKTRGQQVTLRCSSQSGHNTVSWYQQALGQGPQFIFQYYREEENGRGNFPPRFSGLQFPNYSSELNVNALELDDSALYLCASSRDSNTQYFGPGTRLTVL.

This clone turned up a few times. The CDR3 DNA sequence: TGTGCCAGTAGTCCCTCGCAGGGGGCCACTGAAGCTTTCTTT. It encodes CASSPSQGATEAFF. The rearrangement joins TRBV19 to TRBJ1-1; TRBD1 matches 8 bases. The CDR3 covers 14 residues. Germline V CDR1 and CDR2: LNHDA, SQIVND (reference sequence). V trimming: 5 bases; J trimming: 4 bases; junction bases outside the gene matches: 6.

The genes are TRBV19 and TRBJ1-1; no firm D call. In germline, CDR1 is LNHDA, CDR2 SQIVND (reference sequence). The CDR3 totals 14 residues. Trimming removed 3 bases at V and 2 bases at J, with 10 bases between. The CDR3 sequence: CASSIHSVNTEAFF. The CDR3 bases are TGTGCCAGTAGTATCCATTCGGTAAACACTGAAGCTTTCTTT. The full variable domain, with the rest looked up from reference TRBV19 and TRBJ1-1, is DGGITQSPKYLFRKEGQNVTLSCEQNLNHDAMYWYRQDPGQGLRLIYYSQIVNDFQKGDIAEGYSVSREKKESFPLTVTSAQKNPTAFYLCASSIHSVNTEAFFGQGTRLTVV.

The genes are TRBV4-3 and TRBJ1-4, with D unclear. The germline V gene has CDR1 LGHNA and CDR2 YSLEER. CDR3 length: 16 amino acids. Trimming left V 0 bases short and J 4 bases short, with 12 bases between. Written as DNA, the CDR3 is TGCGCCAGCAGCCAAGATCGAGGAGGGTATAATGAAAAACTGTTTTTT. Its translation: CASSQDRGGYNEKLFF.

CDR3 residues: CASSTSSGANVLTF. CDR3 sequence (DNA): TGTGCCAGCTCCACAAGTTCTGGGGCCAACGTCCTGACTTTC. The V call is TRBV18, the J call TRBJ2-6; D uncertain. The V and J ends lost 6 bases and 1 base respectively, with 7 bases between them. Germline V CDR1 and CDR2: KGHSH, LQKENI. CDR3 length: 14 amino acids.

This CDR3 is CSVSRLDNEQFF. The CDR3 DNA follows: TGCAGCGTTTCACGTTTAGACAATGAGCAGTTCTTC. The V gene is TRBV29-1, the J gene TRBJ2-1; D is undetermined. The CDR3 extends over 12 amino acids. V shed 5 bases and J shed 5 bases, with 10 bases lying between them. Germline V gives CDR1 SQVTM, CDR2 ANQGSEA.

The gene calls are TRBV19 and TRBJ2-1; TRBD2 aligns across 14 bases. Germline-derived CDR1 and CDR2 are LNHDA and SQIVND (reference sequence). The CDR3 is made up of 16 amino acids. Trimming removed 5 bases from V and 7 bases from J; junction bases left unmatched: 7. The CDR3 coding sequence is TGTGCCAGTAGTTTACGGACTAGCGGGAGGCAGAATGAGCAGTTCTTC. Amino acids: CASSLRTSGRQNEQFF.